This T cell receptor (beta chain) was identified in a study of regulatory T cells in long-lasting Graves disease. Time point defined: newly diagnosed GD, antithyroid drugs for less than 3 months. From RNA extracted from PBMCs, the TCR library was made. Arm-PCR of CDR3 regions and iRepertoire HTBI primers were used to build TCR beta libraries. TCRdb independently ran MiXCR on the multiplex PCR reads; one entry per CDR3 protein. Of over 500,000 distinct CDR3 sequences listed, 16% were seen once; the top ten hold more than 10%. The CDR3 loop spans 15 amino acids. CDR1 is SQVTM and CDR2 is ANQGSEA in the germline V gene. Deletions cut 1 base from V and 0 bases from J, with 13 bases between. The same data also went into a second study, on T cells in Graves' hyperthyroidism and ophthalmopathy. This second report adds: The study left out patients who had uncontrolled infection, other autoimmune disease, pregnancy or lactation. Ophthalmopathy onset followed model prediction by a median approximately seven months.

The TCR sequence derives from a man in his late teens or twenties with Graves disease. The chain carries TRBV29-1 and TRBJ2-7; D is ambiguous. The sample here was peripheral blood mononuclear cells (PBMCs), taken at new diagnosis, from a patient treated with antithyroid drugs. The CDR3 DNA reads TGCAGCGTTGAAGCTTGGCGGAAAAGCTCCTACGAGCAGTACTTC. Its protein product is CSVEAWRKSSYEQYF.